This T cell receptor (beta chain) is drawn from a study of cytomegalovirus exposure and HLA in healthy donors. Primers: 60 Vbeta forward and 13 Jbeta reverse. Here immunoSEQ multiplex PCR was the method, and the copy in TCRdb shows in-frame clones only, minus some. The table shows 95,000 to 100,000 clones, with 60% to 85% occurring only once. V was shortened by 0 bases and J by 7 bases, with 16 bases between the two germline ends. In germline, CDR1 is LGHNA, CDR2 YSLEER. The CDR3 has 17 amino acids. Those who donated were healthy bone marrow donors. In the case of this clone: Its target is not known.

Study results and caveats: HLA alleles were associated with 17,000 or so TCR beta sequences in a later analysis at 0.05 false discovery rate. Across HLA loci, a later analysis found differing TCR association rates, with DRB1 most and HLA-C fewest. The authors enumerated over 150 TCR beta chains as linked to cytomegalovirus.

This receptor was taken from a man between 60 and 75 years old in good health and CMV-seropositive. The rearrangement links TRBV4-3 to TRBJ1-6; D is undetermined. The sequenced sample consisted of PBMCs. CDR3 sequence reads: CASSQEGPGRGNSPLHF. The CDR3 DNA reads as TGCGCCAGCAGCCAAGAAGGGCCCGGGCGGGGAAATTCACCCCTCCACTTT.